These 7 T cell receptor beta chains originate from one sample sequenced in a study of shared clonotypes between healthy human individuals. Some clones are missing from TCRdb's copy, which holds only in-frame ones; the method was immunoSEQ multiplex PCR. The repertoire holds 150,000 to 200,000 clones, with around 93% as singletons. Sequencing was done on a sample of naive CD4+ T cells sorted from blood. Sample subset: CD45RA+ positively selected. The receptors originated from a woman aged 25 to 39 in good health.

The rearrangement joins TRBV28 to TRBJ2-7; D is unclear. Looked up from germline, CDR1 is MDHEN and CDR2 is SYDVKM. The CDR3 covers 13 residues. The CDR3 DNA sequence: TGTGTCACTCGGGTAGCTGAAAACTACGAGCAGTACTTC. Translating gives CVTRVAENYEQYF.

The chain links TRBV30 to TRBJ2-1; D is ambiguous. Trimming stripped 3 bases from V and 1 base from J, with 13 bases between. Germline CDR1 is GTSNPN and CDR2 is SVGIG (reference sequence). The CDR3 length is 15 residues. CDR3 nucleotide sequence: TGTGCCTGGAGCAGAGCAATCGTATCCTACAATGAGCAGTTCTTC. This sequence encodes CAWSRAIVSYNEQFF.

The genes are TRBV2 and TRBJ1-5, with 9 bases lining up with TRBD1. Germline CDR1 SNHLY, CDR2 FYNNEI. V lost 7 bases to trimming and J lost 11 bases; unmatched junction nucleotides: 12. CDR3 length equals 14 residues. CDR3 DNA sequence: TGTGCCAGCAAGGAAGGGACAGGGAGTGGGACCCAGCATTTT. Translating gives CASKEGTGSGTQHF.

The rearrangement uses TRBV5-1 and TRBJ1-4; D is ambiguous. CDR3 length: 14 amino acids. Germline assignment: CDR1 SGHRS and CDR2 YFSETQ. Trimming cost V 8 bases and J 3 bases, with 14 bases left between them. Written as DNA, the CDR3 is TGCGCCAGTGCGTTCGGGGAGTCTAATGAAAAACTGTTTTTT. Translated, it gives CASAFGESNEKLFF. Variable domain in full (rest from reference TRBV5-1 and TRBJ1-4): KAGVTQTPRYLIKTRGQQVTLSCSPISGHRSVSWYQQTPGQGLQFLFEYFSETQRNKGNFPGRFSGRQFSNSRSEMNVSTLELGDSALYLCASAFGESNEKLFFGSGTQLSVL.

This clone has a single count. The rearrangement joins TRBV7-9 to TRBJ2-3, with D perhaps TRBD1 (6 bases). The CDR3 loop spans 16 amino acids. Trimming pared 1 base from V and 2 bases from J, leaving 13 bases between. Germline-derived CDR1 and CDR2 are SEHNR and FQNEAQ (reference sequence). Written as DNA, the CDR3 is TGTGCCAGCAGCTTAGTTCCGGGACACAACACAGATACGCAGTATTTT. As protein: CASSLVPGHNTDTQYF.

This clone was found once. The chain couples TRBV28 to TRBJ2-2; maybe TRBD1 (6 bases). From germline, CDR1 is MDHEN and CDR2 SYDVKM. The CDR3 covers 17 residues. V was shortened by 5 bases and J by 2 bases, with 18 bases between the two germline ends. The CDR3 nucleotides are TGTGCCAGCAGTGCGTCCCTGGGACAACTTAACACCGGGGAGCTGTTTTTT. Translation gives CASSASLGQLNTGELFF.

This chain uses TRBV30 with TRBJ1-2; tentatively, D is TRBD1 (5 bases). The CDR3 loop spans 13 amino acids. Trimming took off 0 bases at V and 4 bases at J, with 9 bases between the two ends. Germline V gene data show CDR1 as GTSNPN and CDR2 as SVGIG (reference sequence). The CDR3 spells CAWSVEQVYGYTF. CDR3 coding DNA: TGTGCCTGGAGTGTAGAACAGGTCTATGGCTACACCTTC.